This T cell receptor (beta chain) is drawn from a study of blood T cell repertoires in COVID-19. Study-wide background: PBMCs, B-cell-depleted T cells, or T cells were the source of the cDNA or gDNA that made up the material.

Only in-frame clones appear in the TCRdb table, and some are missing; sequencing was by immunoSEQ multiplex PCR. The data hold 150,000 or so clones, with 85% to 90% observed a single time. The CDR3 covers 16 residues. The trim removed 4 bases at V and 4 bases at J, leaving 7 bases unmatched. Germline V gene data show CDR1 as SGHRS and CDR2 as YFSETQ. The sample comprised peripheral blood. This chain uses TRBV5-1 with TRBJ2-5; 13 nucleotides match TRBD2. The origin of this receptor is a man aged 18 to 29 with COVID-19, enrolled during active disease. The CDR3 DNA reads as TGCGCCAGCAGCCACAGACTAGCGGGAGGTGGAGAGACCCAGTACTTC. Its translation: CASSHRLAGGGETQYF.